The 7 T cell receptor beta chains below were found in one sample sequenced in a study of blood T cell repertoires in COVID-19 (dated by TCRdb to about 2020). The library was produced with the immunoSEQ multiplex PCR assay. TCRdb took this table from immuneACCESS and kept in-frame rearrangements with V and J called. Such tables lack part of the clones; where checked against another copy, unresolved V genes explain under half of the gap, and the rest is unexplained. The sample table shows 72,000 or so clones, and just under 90% are seen once. Together, the top ten hold approximately 1.5% of the sample. Sample: peripheral blood. These receptors originate from a man in his 60s with acute or convalescent COVID-19.

In its sample, this clone was seen a few times. The chain employs TRBV7-8 and TRBJ1-1, with D unresolved. CDR1 is SGHVS and CDR2 is FQNEAQ in the germline V gene. Deletions cut 3 bases from V and 0 bases from J, with 8 bases between. This CDR3 spans 14 amino acids. The CDR3 region has the DNA TGTGCCAGCAGCTTCGGCGGGGTGAACACTGAAGCTTTCTTT. It yields the protein CASSFGGVNTEAFF.

The chain carries TRBV19 and TRBJ1-1; 9 bases map to TRBD1. The germline gives CDR1 LNHDA, CDR2 SQIVND (reference sequence). The trim removed 7 bases at V and 0 bases at J, leaving 3 bases unmatched. The CDR3 sequence is 14 residues long. The CDR3 loop reads CASNNRGLNTEAFF. The CDR3 DNA sequence: TGTGCCAGTAACAACAGGGGGCTGAACACTGAAGCTTTCTTT.

V usage is TRBV19 and J usage is TRBJ2-1; D not certain. CDR1 is LNHDA and CDR2 is SQIVND in the germline V gene (reference sequence). The CDR3 spans 16 residues. Trimming stripped 2 bases from V and 0 bases from J, with 11 bases between. The CDR3 nucleotides read TGTGCCAGTAGTATACGCGAGGCTGGCTCCTACAATGAGCAGTTCTTC. It encodes CASSIREAGSYNEQFF.

V is TRBV6-5 and J is TRBJ1-3; D is ambiguous. Germline CDR1 reads MNHEY; CDR2 reads SVGAGI. V was trimmed by 10 bases and J by 3 bases, leaving 16 bases between them. The CDR3 covers 14 residues. The CDR3 is CATRGVSGGNTIYF. CDR3 DNA sequence: TGTGCCACCCGCGGGGTCTCTGGTGGAAACACCATATATTTT.

The rearrangement joins TRBV27 to TRBJ1-2; maybe TRBD1 (5 bases). Germline lookup yields CDR1 MNHEY and CDR2 SMNVEV (reference sequence). The CDR3 length is 15 residues. V lost 2 bases and J lost 0, with 10 bases in between. In DNA form, the CDR3 reads TGTGCCAGCAGTTTACAAGCAGGGACTAACTATGGCTACACCTTC. Translated: CASSLQAGTNYGYTF.

This clone was seen just once. V and J are TRBV18 and TRBJ1-1, with unresolved D. The CDR3 totals 14 residues. Looked up from germline, CDR1 is KGHSH and CDR2 is LQKENI. V lost 2 bases and J 0 bases, leaving 7 bases between the germline ends. The DNA for the CDR3 is TGTGCCAGCTCACCAGAGATTTTGAACACTGAAGCTTTCTTT. Its protein is CASSPEILNTEAFF.

The rearrangement links TRBV5-1 to TRBJ2-1; D is unresolved. Germline V CDR1 and CDR2: SGHRS, YFSETQ. Trimming took off 5 bases at V and 2 bases at J, with 17 bases between the two ends. The CDR3 spans 16 residues. The DNA for the CDR3 is TGCGCCAGCAGGCTCCGACAAGCAAGTACCTACAATGAGCAGTTCTTC. This translates into CASRLRQASTYNEQFF.